These T cell receptor beta chains were read from a single sample in a study of shared clonotypes between healthy human individuals. TCRdb keeps only in-frame clones here, not all; method: immunoSEQ multiplex PCR. The sample shows around 330,000 clones, less than 85% of them seen only once. The sequencing input was memory CD4+ T cells sorted from blood. These receptors originate from a man aged 25-45 years in good health. The CDR3 runs from the conserved cysteine through the conserved F or W. A D gene is named only where the DNA matches it firmly. Clone sizes are given selectively: once, few, many, or a class where the clone is expanded.

CDR3 DNA	CDR3 protein	D gene	J gene	V gene	clone size
TGTGCCAGTAGTATCCTAAGCGGCGGGGTCTCCTACAATGAGCAGTTCTTC	CASSILSGGVSYNEQFF	-	TRBJ2-1	TRBV19	-
TGTGCCAGCAGCTTGGTGGACAGGAGGAACGAGCAGTACTTC	CASSLVDRRNEQYF	TRBD1	TRBJ2-7	TRBV5-4	-
TGCGCCAGCAGCCACGACAGCCAAGAGACCCAGTACTTC	CASSHDSQETQYF	-	TRBJ2-5	TRBV4-1	-
TGTGCCAGCAGTCCAGGGGGGGGCGGCGGCACAGATACGCAGTATTTT	CASSPGGGGGTDTQYF	-	TRBJ2-3	TRBV28	-
TGTGCCAGCAGCTTAGCGTCGGGTACGGATGGAAAACTGTTTTTT	CASSLASGTDGKLFF	-	TRBJ1-4	TRBV7-9	-
TGTGCCAGCAGCCAACTAGCGGGAGGGAGCACCGGGGAGCTGTTTTTT	CASSQLAGGSTGELFF	TRBD2	TRBJ2-2	TRBV4-2	-
TGTGCCAGTAGTATAGCAGGAGCGGGAGTCTACGAGCAGTACTTC	CASSIAGAGVYEQYF	TRBD2	TRBJ2-7	TRBV19	few
TGTGCCAGCAGTTCGGGGACGGCCACCGTAGAGACCCAGTACTTC	CASSSGTATVETQYF	-	TRBJ2-5	TRBV9	few
TGTGCCAGCACCATTAGCGGGAGAGGGAAAAACGAGCAGTACTTC	CASTISGRGKNEQYF	TRBD2	TRBJ2-7	TRBV28	-
TGCGCCAGCAGCTTGGCCATTCAGGGGCTCACTGAAGCTTTCTTT	CASSLAIQGLTEAFF	-	TRBJ1-1	TRBV5-1	once
TGTGCCAGTAGGCCCGGGACAGGGCAAGGCCTCCAGCATTTT	CASRPGTGQGLQHF	TRBD1	TRBJ1-5	TRBV19	-
TGCAGTGCTCGGAGGCTCTACGAGCAGTACTTC	CSARRLYEQYF	-	TRBJ2-7	TRBV20-1	-
TGTGCCAGCAGTTTGCCGGGTCGGAACACTGAAGCTTTCTTT	CASSLPGRNTEAFF	-	TRBJ1-1	TRBV28	once
TGTGCCACCGCGGGTGGGGGAGGGGGAAGTCGCAATCAGCCCCAGCATTTT	CATAGGGGGSRNQPQHF	-	TRBJ1-5	TRBV7-8	few
TGTGCCAGCAGCATTAGCGATTCCGGGGACCAGTACTTC	CASSISDSGDQYF	-	TRBJ2-5	TRBV7-7	-
TGTGCCAGCAGTTCCCCAGTAGGGCGCGAGCAGTACTTC	CASSSPVGREQYF	-	TRBJ2-7	TRBV6-1	-
TGTGCCACTGGAACCGTTGGGGATCTGAGTGATACGCAGTATTTT	CATGTVGDLSDTQYF	-	TRBJ2-3	TRBV10-3	-
TGTGCCGGCGCCCTGGGTGGCAATCAGCCCCAGCATTTT	CAGALGGNQPQHF	-	TRBJ1-5	TRBV6-1	-
TGTGCCAGCTCACGAGTTCTCTCCTACGAGCAGTACTTC	CASSRVLSYEQYF	-	TRBJ2-7	TRBV18	-
TGTGCCAGCAGCTTGGAGGCAGGGGATAATACGCAGTATTTT	CASSLEAGDNTQYF	-	TRBJ2-3	TRBV5-4	-
TGTGCCAGCCACCTAGTGGGAAGCCAGGGCACTGAAGCTTTCTTT	CASHLVGSQGTEAFF	-	TRBJ1-1	TRBV6-5	-
TGTGCCAGCAGCGTACGAAGCTCCCAGGCCCGGGGGAACACTGAAGCTTTCTTT	CASSVRSSQARGNTEAFF	-	TRBJ1-1	TRBV9	-
TGTGCCAGCAGCAATGGACTAGCGGGAAACAATGAGCAGTTCTTC	CASSNGLAGNNEQFF	TRBD2	TRBJ2-1	TRBV7-3	few
TGTGCCAGCAGTTACGAGATTGGGGGGAGAGAGACCCAGTACTTC	CASSYEIGGRETQYF	-	TRBJ2-5	TRBV6-5	-
TGCAGCGGGGACTGGTTCAATGAGCAGTTCTTC	CSGDWFNEQFF	-	TRBJ2-1	TRBV29-1	-
TGTGCCAGCAGCTTAGCGGGACAGGGGCCGGGGGAGCTGTTTTTT	CASSLAGQGPGELFF	TRBD1	TRBJ2-2	TRBV7-9	-
TGTGCCAGCAGCATTCGGCAGGGATTAGGTCAGCCCCAGCATTTT	CASSIRQGLGQPQHF	-	TRBJ1-5	TRBV7-2	-
TGTGCCAGCAGCTGGGGACTAGCGTACTACGAGCAGTACTTC	CASSWGLAYYEQYF	TRBD2	TRBJ2-7	TRBV11-3	many
TGTGCCAGCAGCTTAAAAGGTCGGGCCAAAAACATTCAGTACTTC	CASSLKGRAKNIQYF	-	TRBJ2-4	TRBV11-1	-
TGTGCCAGCTCAGAAGGGGTGAACACTGAAGCTTTCTTT	CASSEGVNTEAFF	-	TRBJ1-1	TRBV18	-
TGTGCCAGCAGCGTAGAACAGGGTAAGACGGTGGTCAACGTCCTGACTTTC	CASSVEQGKTVVNVLTF	-	TRBJ2-6	TRBV9	few
TGTGCCTGGAGTGTGCTAGCGGGACCGAACACCGGGGAGCTGTTTTTT	CAWSVLAGPNTGELFF	TRBD2	TRBJ2-2	TRBV30	few
TGTGCCAGCAGCCAAAACCCGCCTGGCGGGAGGTCCACCGGGGAGCTGTTTTTT	CASSQNPPGGRSTGELFF	TRBD2	TRBJ2-2	TRBV11-2	few
TGCAGCACACGACTAGCGGGGGGTTCCTACAATGAGCAGTTCTTC	CSTRLAGGSYNEQFF	TRBD2	TRBJ2-1	TRBV29-1	-
TGTGCCAGCAGTCCCACGAGAGGGAGGGGGTTAGGTGAGCAGTTCTTC	CASSPTRGRGLGEQFF	-	TRBJ2-1	TRBV27	-
TGTGCCAGCAGCTACCAGCGGAGCTCCTACAATGAGCAGTTCTTC	CASSYQRSSYNEQFF	-	TRBJ2-1	TRBV11-2	few
TGTGCCAGCAGCTTCCAAAGACTAGCGGGACAGGAGACCCAGTACTTC	CASSFQRLAGQETQYF	TRBD2	TRBJ2-5	TRBV7-2	-
TGTGCCAGCAGCAACTGGCTAGCGAACACTGAGCAGTTCTTC	CASSNWLANTEQFF	-	TRBJ2-1	TRBV21-1	few
TGTGCCAGCTCACCTTCGTCCGGGGAGCTGTTTTTT	CASSPSSGELFF	-	TRBJ2-2	TRBV18	-
TGTGCCAGCAGCCTACTCGGGAGGCGTACAGATACGCAGTATTTT	CASSLLGRRTDTQYF	TRBD2	TRBJ2-3	TRBV5-6	-
TGTGCCAGCAGTTTAGGTTCTGTTCAGTACTTC	CASSLGSVQYF	-	TRBJ2-4	TRBV6-5	-
TGTGCCAGCAGCTTAACGTCCGAGAACACTGAAGCTTTCTTT	CASSLTSENTEAFF	-	TRBJ1-1	TRBV7-3	-
TGTGCCAGCTCACCTGGACCTGGGGGTGAAGCTTTCTTT	CASSPGPGGEAFF	-	TRBJ1-1	TRBV18	-
TGTGCCTGGGGGGAGACAGATACGCAGTATTTT	CAWGETDTQYF	-	TRBJ2-3	TRBV30	-
TGTGCCAGCAGCGTAGACCCTGGGACAGGCGTCCAAGAGACCCAGTACTTC	CASSVDPGTGVQETQYF	TRBD1	TRBJ2-5	TRBV9	many
TGTGCCAGCAGTTCTCCTAGCGTCCAAGAGACCCAGTACTTC	CASSSPSVQETQYF	-	TRBJ2-5	TRBV7-8	-
TGTGCCAGCTCTCAAGGGTTCAGGTCAGATACGCAGTATTTT	CASSQGFRSDTQYF	-	TRBJ2-3	TRBV19	-
TGTGCCAGCAGCCAAAACTCGGATGAGCAGTTCTTC	CASSQNSDEQFF	-	TRBJ2-1	TRBV4-2	-
TGTGCCAGCGAACTATTAGCGTCCAGCTCCTACAATGAGCAGTTCTTC	CASELLASSSYNEQFF	-	TRBJ2-1	TRBV7-9	-
TGTGCCAGCAGATACGGGGGACCTAATCAGCCCCAGCATTTT	CASRYGGPNQPQHF	-	TRBJ1-5	TRBV6-5	-
TGTGCCAGCAGCTTAGACAGGGCCGCTAATTCACCCCTCCACTTT	CASSLDRAANSPLHF	-	TRBJ1-6	TRBV7-2	few
TGCAGCCACGGCTCGACAGGAGAACAGTACTTC	CSHGSTGEQYF	-	TRBJ2-7	TRBV29-1	-
TGTGCCAGCAGTAGGGACAGGCGGAATGAAAAACTGTTTTTT	CASSRDRRNEKLFF	TRBD1	TRBJ1-4	TRBV2	-
TGTGCCAGCAGCTTAGGGACATCCTCGTACCAGTACTTC	CASSLGTSSYQYF	-	TRBJ2-7	TRBV7-6	-